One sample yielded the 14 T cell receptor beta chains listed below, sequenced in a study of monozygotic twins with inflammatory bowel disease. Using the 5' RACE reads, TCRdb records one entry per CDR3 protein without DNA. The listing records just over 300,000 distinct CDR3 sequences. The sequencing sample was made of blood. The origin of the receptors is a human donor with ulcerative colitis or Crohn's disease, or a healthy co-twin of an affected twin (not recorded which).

The CDR3 reads CASSEPDRSYEQYF. The genes are TRBV10-2 and TRBJ2-7; the TRBD1 assignment by TCRdb is unverifiable without DNA. The CDR3 runs 14 residues. From germline, CDR1 is WSHSY and CDR2 SAAADI.

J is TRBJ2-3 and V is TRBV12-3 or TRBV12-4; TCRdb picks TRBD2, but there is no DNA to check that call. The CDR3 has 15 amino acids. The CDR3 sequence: CASSLGSGIINTQYF.

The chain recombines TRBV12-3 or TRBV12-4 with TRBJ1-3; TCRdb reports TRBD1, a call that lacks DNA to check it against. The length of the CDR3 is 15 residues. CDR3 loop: CASSHPSSSGNTIYF.

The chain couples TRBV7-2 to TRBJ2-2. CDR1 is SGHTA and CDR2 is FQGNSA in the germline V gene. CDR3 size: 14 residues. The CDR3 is CASSLAWDTGELFF.

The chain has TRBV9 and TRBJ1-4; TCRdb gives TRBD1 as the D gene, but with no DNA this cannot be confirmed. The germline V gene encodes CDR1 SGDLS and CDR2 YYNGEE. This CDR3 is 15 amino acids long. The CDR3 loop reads CASSVGGQVNEKLFF.

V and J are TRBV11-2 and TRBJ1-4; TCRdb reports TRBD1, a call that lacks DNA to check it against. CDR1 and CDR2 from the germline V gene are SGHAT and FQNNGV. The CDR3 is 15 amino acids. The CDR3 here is CASSRNRGLNEKLFF.

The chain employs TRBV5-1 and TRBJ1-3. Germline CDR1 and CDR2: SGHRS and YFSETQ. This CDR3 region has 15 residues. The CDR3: CASSLAAVSGNTIYF.

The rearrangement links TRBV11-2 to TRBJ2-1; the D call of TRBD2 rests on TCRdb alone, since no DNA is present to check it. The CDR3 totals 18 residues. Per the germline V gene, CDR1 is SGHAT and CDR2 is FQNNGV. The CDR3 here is CASSPRTSGRPTGIEQFF.

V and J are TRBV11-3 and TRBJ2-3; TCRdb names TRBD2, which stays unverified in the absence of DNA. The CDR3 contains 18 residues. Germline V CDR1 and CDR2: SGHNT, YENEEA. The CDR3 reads CASSSGVAGVSSTDTQYF. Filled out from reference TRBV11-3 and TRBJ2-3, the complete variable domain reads EAGVVQSPRYKIIEKKQPVAFWCNPISGHNTLYWYLQNLGQGPELLIRYENEEAVDDSQLPKDRFSAERLKGVDSTLKIQPAELGDSAVYLCASSSGVAGVSSTDTQYFGPGTRLTVL.

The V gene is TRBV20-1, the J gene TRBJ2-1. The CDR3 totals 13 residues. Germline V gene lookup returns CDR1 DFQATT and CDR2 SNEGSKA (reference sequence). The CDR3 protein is CSARMASGNEQFF.

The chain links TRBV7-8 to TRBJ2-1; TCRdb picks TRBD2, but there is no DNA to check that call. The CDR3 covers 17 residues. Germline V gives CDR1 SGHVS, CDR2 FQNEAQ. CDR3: CASSLASGTPNSVEQFF.

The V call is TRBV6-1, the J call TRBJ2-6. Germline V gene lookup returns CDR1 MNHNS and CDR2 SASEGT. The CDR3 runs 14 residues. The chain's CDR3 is CASRANSGANVLTF.

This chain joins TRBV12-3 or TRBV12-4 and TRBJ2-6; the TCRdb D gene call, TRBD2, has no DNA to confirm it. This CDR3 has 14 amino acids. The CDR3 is CASSTLAGAEVLTF.

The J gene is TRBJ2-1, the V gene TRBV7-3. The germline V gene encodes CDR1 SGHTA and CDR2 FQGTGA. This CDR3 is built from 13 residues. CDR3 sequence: CASSLTFANEQFF.